A single T cell receptor (beta chain) is shown here with its context. What this receptor recognizes is not known. No much larger clone is present one base from it, and per-base qualities are unavailable. The donors were healthy, HIV-negative adults who had no recently reported acute infections or vaccinations. All donors were Caucasian adults living in Nashville, Tennessee, USA. CD4+ T cells were enriched by magnetic negative selection; naive cells were then positively selected on CD45RA, and the negative fraction formed the memory subset. Blood was obtained by leukapheresis, after which PBMCs were separated by Ficoll-Histopaque density gradient centrifugation and cryopreserved in liquid nitrogen vapor phase. Analytical flow cytometry was used to check the purity and quantity of every magnetically sorted T cell population. Genomic DNA was isolated from every sorted fraction and measured by UV absorbance on a Nanodrop 2000c.

Spanning cysteine to phenylalanine, the CDR3 consists of 15 amino acids. Of the read, only the CDR3 DNA is kept; its 45 bases are in frame from base 1. As encoded in the germline V gene, CDR1 is ENHRY while CDR2 is SYGVKD. V lost 6 bases and J lost 0 bases; the stretch between them is 13 bases long. The data derive from a study of shared clonotypes between healthy human individuals (dated by TCRdb to the early 2020s). For context, the study as a whole: The cohort comprised a couple of women and a few men aged 18 to 49 years. For each donor, CD4 naive and CD4 memory were each given three plates, CD8 naive was given two plates, and CD8 memory was given one plate. Between about 0.8 and 9 billion PBMCs per donor were obtained by leukapheresis. To increase sequencing depth and limit assay-specific biases, different laboratories used diverse techniques to prepare libraries and sequence TCR repertoires. To estimate repertoire size and how much clonotype sharing occurs between individuals, the study deeply sequenced the blood TCR repertoires of about 5 healthy adults.

Using the deep immunoSEQ assay, TCR CDR3 regions were amplified from genomic DNA by multiplex PCR. Extracted genomic DNA from each cell subset was distributed evenly across all wells of several immunoSEQ 96-well plates, and each plate was treated as a replicate. Each replicate PCR for sorted subsets received roughly 0.2 ug genomic DNA, equal to about 30,000 T cell genomes. Purified libraries were quantified with a Qubit 3.0 fluorometer, sized on a Bioanalyzer 2100, and re-quantified with the KAPA Library Quantification kit. A separate single-read 150-cycle Illumina NextSeq 550 flow cell was used to sequence each immunoSEQ 96-well plate. In the authors' own workflow: Because only junctional sequences without quality scores were contained in the immunoSEQ output, filtering matching that applied to full-length reads could not be performed. Sequences were annotated with PyIR, a Python wrapper for IgBLAST v1.9, and V/J genes and CDR3 were assigned using IMGT germline references. Reads with weak V/J assignments (E-value above 1e-6), missing CDR3, stop codons, out-of-frame junctions, or ambiguous translated residues were removed. V3J clonotypes were defined by identical inferred V gene, J gene, and CDR3 amino acid sequence. To compute the percentage overlap between repertoires, the number of shared unique clonotypes was divided by the size of the smaller repertoire. Repertoire richness was assessed with RTK rarefaction, the Chao1 estimator, and Recon v2.1 estimates of unobserved clonotypes. Generation probabilities for all TCRbeta clonotypes obtained by the gDNA method from several donors were computed using OLGA. TCRdb took over this immuneACCESS table, retaining in-frame rearrangements with V and J assigned. Such tables are incomplete; in checked studies, under half of the missing clones stem from an unresolved V gene, and the remainder is unexplained. V and J calls and clone size are copied from that table; D and trimming were computed from the DNA. The sample contains around 2.3 million clones, around 95% of them found a single time. The ten largest clones take up approximately 0.13% of the sample.

What the authors observed across the whole study: Estimated clonotype richness was generally larger for naive than for memory subsets. Only blood was sampled, and tissue TCR repertoires likely differ from those in blood. Rarefaction of sorted-subset datasets indicated incomplete sequencing despite the large sequencing depth. Higher generation probabilities were observed for clonotypes shared by all four sorted-subset donors than for non-shared clonotypes. Based on pairwise subsampling, the degree of clonotype sharing among donors was expected to be affected by sequencing depth. The small number of donors limited the genetic and exposure-history diversity represented. When several donors were compared, the shared fraction of clonotypes was around 5% for naive CD4, approximately 3.3% for naive CD8, more than 2% for memory CD4, and roughly 0.43% for memory CD8.

This chain is built from TRBV10-3 and TRBJ2-3; a weak D assignment points to TRBD2 (5 bases agree). The sequence derives from a young man in good health. Sequences were obtained from naive CD4+ T cells sorted from blood. In light of the paper, this sample's cell subset or site label describes: CD45RA+ positively selected. The CDR3 reads CAIRRTAASTDTQYF. Here is the DNA: TGTGCCATCAGGAGGACTGCGGCTAGCACAGATACGCAGTATTTT.